This T cell receptor (beta chain) was identified during a study of siplizumab effects on memory and regulatory T cells. General study findings and limits: Among mappable alloreactive CD4+ clones, the Treg-derived fraction averaged around 70% with siplizumab versus approximately 26% in controls. Neither a naive nor a memory phenotype was assignable to roughly 75-96% of proliferating CD4+ or CD8+ clones. Naive T cells appeared more varied than memory cells and looked like key alloresponse contributors.

Per sample, the assay covered 80,000 to 100,000 TCR templates. The repertoire was sequenced with immunoSEQ multiplex PCR; TCRdb's copy has only in-frame clones and lacks some. Among roughly 100,000 clones listed, about 93% were seen once. Germline CDR1 reads MNHNS; CDR2 reads SASEGT. V lost 2 bases and J lost 3; bases outside the gene matches: 5. CDR3 length equals 15 residues. Regarding this clone: The target antigen is unknown.

The sample taken for sequencing was CD4+ T cells sorted from blood. The TCR comes from a human donor in good health. V and J are TRBV6-1 and TRBJ2-7, with 9 bases matching TRBD1. As DNA, the CDR3 is TGTGCCAGCAGTGAACCCAGGACAGGGGACTACGAGCAGTACTTC. It codes for CASSEPRTGDYEQYF.